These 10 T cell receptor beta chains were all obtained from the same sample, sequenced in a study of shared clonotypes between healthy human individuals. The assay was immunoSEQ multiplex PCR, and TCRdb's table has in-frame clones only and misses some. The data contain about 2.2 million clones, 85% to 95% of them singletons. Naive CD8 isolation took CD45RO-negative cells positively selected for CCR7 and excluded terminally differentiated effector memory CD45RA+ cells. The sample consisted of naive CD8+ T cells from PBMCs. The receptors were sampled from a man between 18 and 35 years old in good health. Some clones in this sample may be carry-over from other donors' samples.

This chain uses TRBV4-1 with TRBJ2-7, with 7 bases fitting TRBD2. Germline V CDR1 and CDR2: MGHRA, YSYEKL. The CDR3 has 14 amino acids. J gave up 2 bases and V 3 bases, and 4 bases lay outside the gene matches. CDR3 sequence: CASSQSGTPYEQYF. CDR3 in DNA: TGCGCCAGCAGCCAGAGCGGGACCCCCTACGAGCAGTACTTC.

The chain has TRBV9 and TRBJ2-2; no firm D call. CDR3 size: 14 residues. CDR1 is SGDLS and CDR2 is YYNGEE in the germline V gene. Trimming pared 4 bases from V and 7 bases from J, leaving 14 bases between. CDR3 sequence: CASSPPTPGGELFF. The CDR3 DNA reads TGTGCCAGCAGCCCACCGACCCCGGGCGGGGAGCTGTTTTTT.

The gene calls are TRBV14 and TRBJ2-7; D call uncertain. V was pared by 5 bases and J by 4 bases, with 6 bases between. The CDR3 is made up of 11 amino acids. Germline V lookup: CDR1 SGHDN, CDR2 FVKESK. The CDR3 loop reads CASSDGYEQYF. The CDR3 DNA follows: TGTGCCAGCAGCGACGGGTACGAGCAGTACTTC. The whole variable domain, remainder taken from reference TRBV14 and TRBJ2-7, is EAGVTQFPSHSVIEKGQTVTLRCDPISGHDNLYWYRRVMGKEIKFLLHFVKESKQDESGMPNNRFLAERTGGTYSTLKVQPAELEDSGVYFCASSDGYEQYFGPGTRLTVT.

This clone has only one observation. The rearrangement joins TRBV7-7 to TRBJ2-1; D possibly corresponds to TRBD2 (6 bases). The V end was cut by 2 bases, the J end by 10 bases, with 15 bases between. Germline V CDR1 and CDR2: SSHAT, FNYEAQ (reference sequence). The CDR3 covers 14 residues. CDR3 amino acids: CASSLLDASGEQFF. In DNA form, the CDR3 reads TGTGCCAGCAGCTTATTGGACGCCAGCGGGGAGCAGTTCTTC.

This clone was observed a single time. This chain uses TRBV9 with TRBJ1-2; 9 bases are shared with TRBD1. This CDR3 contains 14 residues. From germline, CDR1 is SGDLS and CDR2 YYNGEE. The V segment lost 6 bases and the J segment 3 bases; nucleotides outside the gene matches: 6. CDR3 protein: CASTGTGLDYGYTF. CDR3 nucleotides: TGTGCCAGCACCGGGACAGGGTTAGACTATGGCTACACCTTC.

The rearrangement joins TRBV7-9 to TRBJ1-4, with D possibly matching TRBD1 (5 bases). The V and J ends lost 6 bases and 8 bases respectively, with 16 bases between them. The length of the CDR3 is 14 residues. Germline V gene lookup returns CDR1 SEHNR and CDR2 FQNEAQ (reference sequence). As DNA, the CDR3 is TGTGCCAGCAGGCCGGACGGGGGAAGAGAAAAACTGTTTTTT. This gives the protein CASRPDGGREKLFF.

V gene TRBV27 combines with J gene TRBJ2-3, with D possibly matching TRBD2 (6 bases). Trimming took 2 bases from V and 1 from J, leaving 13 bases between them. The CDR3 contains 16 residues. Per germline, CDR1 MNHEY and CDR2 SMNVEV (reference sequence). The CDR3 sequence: CASSLRRASGTDTQYF. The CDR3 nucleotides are TGTGCCAGCAGTTTACGTCGCGCTAGCGGCACAGATACGCAGTATTTT.

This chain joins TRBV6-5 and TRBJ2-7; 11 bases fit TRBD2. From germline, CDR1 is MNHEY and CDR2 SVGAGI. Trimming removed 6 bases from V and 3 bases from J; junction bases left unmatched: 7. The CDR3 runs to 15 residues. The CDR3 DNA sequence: TGTGCCAGCAGGACCGGGACTAGCGGTCTCTACGAGCAGTACTTC. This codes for CASRTGTSGLYEQYF.

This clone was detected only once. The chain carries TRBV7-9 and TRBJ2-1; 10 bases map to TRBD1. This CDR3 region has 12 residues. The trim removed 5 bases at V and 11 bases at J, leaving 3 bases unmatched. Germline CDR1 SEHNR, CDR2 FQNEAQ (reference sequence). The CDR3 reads CASSPTGGQQFF. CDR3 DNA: TGTGCCAGCAGCCCGACAGGGGGCCAGCAGTTCTTC.

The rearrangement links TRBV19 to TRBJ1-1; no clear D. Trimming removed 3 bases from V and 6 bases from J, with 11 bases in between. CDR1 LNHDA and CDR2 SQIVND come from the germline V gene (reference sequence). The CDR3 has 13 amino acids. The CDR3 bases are TGTGCCAGTAGTATTTGGGGAGACCCTGAAGCTTTCTTT. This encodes CASSIWGDPEAFF.